The clone carrying this TCR beta chain was found many times. The antigen is not known. There are 17 residues in the CDR3. V lost 1 base, J lost 3 bases, and 6 bases stayed unmatched. The investigators amplified TCR beta CDR3 regions from RNA transcripts. RT-PCR in the first round (using the HTBI primer set) targeted the TCR CDR3. Each CDR3 protein is one row after TCRdb ran MiXCR on the multiplex PCR reads. Found here are a few hundred thousand distinct CDR3 sequences, roughly 13% of them singletons; the top ten hold about 4.9%. The sample originates from a study of T cells in Graves' hyperthyroidism and ophthalmopathy. Study summary: Peripheral blood draws took place at initial diagnosis, ahead of any treatment. General study results and limits: Ophthalmopathy and stable hyperthyroidism were separated by a 13 V-J model.

Absence of ophthalmopathy progression within 18 months defined stable Graves' hyperthyroidism. Using 9.5 to 10 ml of fresh peripheral blood, PBMCs were prepared. The V and J genes are TRBV12-3 or TRBV12-4 and TRBJ2-5, with TRBD2 identical over 12 bases. Sequenced: blood. The source is a woman aged 18-29 years with Graves' hyperthyroidism. CDR3 loop: CASSLVVASGREETQYF. CDR3 bases: TGTGCCAGCAGTTTAGTCGTGGCTAGCGGGAGGGAAGAGACCCAGTACTTC.